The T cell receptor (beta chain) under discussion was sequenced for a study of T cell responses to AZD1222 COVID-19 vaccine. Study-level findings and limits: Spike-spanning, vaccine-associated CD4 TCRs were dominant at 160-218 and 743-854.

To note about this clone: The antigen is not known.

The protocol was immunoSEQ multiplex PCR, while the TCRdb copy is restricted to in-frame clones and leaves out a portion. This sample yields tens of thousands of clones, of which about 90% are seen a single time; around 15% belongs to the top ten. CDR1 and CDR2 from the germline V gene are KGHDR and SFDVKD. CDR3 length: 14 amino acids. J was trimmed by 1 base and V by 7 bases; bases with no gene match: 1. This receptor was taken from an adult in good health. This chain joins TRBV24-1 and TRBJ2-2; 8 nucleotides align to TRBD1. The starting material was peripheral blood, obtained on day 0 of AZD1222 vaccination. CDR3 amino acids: CATRGQGNTGELFF. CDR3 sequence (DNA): TGTGCCACCAGAGGACAGGGGAACACCGGGGAGCTGTTTTTT.